The following is a T cell receptor beta chain sequence with its context. Its antigen is not known. Germline V gene lookup returns CDR1 KGHSH and CDR2 LQKENI. This CDR3 has 15 residues. Trimming cost V 3 bases and J 5 bases; bases outside gene matches: 6. Assay used: immunoSEQ multiplex PCR; TCRdb lists only in-frame clones, some missing. The top ten hold 2.5% to 3% of the sample, which has about 150,000 clones, about 88% seen once. These data belong to a study of cytomegalovirus exposure and HLA in healthy donors. As for the study in general: The same platform used for the 500 to 850 first-cohort repertoires was also used for the 100 to 150 validation repertoires, as a later analysis reported.

General study results and limits: Across donors, most TCRs were seen rarely, yet some public ones were widespread.

Sequencing was carried out using PBMCs. This receptor was identified in a man aged 18 to 30 in good health and CMV-seronegative. The gene calls are TRBV18 and TRBJ1-4, with 7 bases identical to TRBD1. The CDR3 loop reads CASSPPRDRNEKLFF. The CDR3 DNA reads as TGTGCCAGCTCACCTCCCCGGGACAGAAATGAAAAACTGTTTTTT.